This is a list of T cell receptor beta chains from one sample in a study of T cells after yellow fever vaccination. TCRdb re-analysed the 5' RACE reads in MiXCR, keeping a single row per CDR3 protein. The sample yields about 140,000 distinct CDR3 sequences, about 6.9% seen once. This specimen consisted of CD4+ T cells sorted from PBMCs, obtained 10 days after the yellow fever booster vaccination. Receptor source: a man aged 30 to 39 who received the YFV17D yellow fever vaccine. Both conserved end residues are part of each CDR3. D genes are given only for firm matches. Size is stated for part of the rows, as once, few or many counts, or as a class when the clone is expanded.

clone_size,v_call,d_call,j_call,cdr3_aa,cdr3_nt
many,TRBV6-1,TRBD1,TRBJ1-2,CASSEAMDRAFGGYTF,TGTGCCAGCAGTGAAGCGATGGACAGGGCCTTCGGGGGCTACACCTTC
many,TRBV15,.,TRBJ2-2,CATGIGPPNTGELFF,TGTGCCACCGGAATAGGACCTCCGAACACCGGGGAGCTGTTTTTT
.,TRBV3-1,TRBD2,TRBJ2-2,CASTRTSGIRAANTGELFF,TGTGCCTCCACACGGACTAGCGGGATCCGGGCAGCGAACACCGGGGAGCTGTTTTTT
many,TRBV20-1,.,TRBJ2-5,CSANGRLGKETQYF,TGCAGTGCAAACGGGCGGCTAGGTAAAGAGACCCAGTACTTC
many,TRBV5-6,.,TRBJ1-1,CASSLVVAYTEAFF,TGTGCCAGCAGCTTGGTTGTCGCATACACTGAAGCTTTCTTT
many,TRBV27,TRBD1,TRBJ1-4,CASSRQGHANEKLFF,TGTGCCAGCAGTCGACAGGGACACGCTAATGAAAAACTGTTTTTT
.,TRBV30,.,TRBJ2-3,CAWTYGRVDTQYF,TGTGCCTGGACTTATGGAAGGGTCGATACGCAGTATTTT
.,TRBV28,.,TRBJ2-7,CASTSGSSYEQYF,TGTGCCAGCACCTCAGGGAGCTCCTACGAGCAGTACTTC
few,TRBV7-9,.,TRBJ2-4,CASSPDSNIQYF,TGTGCCAGCAGCCCGGACTCTAACATTCAGTACTTC
many,TRBV7-2,TRBD2,TRBJ2-3,CASSLAAGGIDTQYF,TGTGCCAGCAGTTTAGCGGCGGGAGGAATAGATACGCAGTATTTT
many,TRBV7-2,TRBD2,TRBJ2-7,CASKLAGGLYEQYF,TGTGCCAGCAAGCTAGCGGGAGGGCTTTACGAGCAGTACTTC
many,TRBV7-8,.,TRBJ1-5,CASSSQGRAQPQHF,TGTGCCAGCAGCTCCCAGGGAAGGGCTCAGCCCCAGCATTTT
many,TRBV28,.,TRBJ2-7,CASSLGWGMSSYEQYF,TGTGCCAGCAGTTTAGGTTGGGGGATGAGCTCCTACGAGCAGTACTTC
many,TRBV4-3,.,TRBJ2-1,CASSLLEKAEQFF,TGCGCCAGCAGCCTCCTAGAAAAGGCTGAGCAGTTCTTC
once,TRBV7-9,.,TRBJ2-2,CASSVGRQGEELFF,TGTGCCAGCAGCGTGGGGCGCCAAGGAGAGGAGCTGTTTTTT
many,TRBV5-1,.,TRBJ2-7,CASSLDLGREQYF,TGCGCCAGCAGCTTGGACCTGGGACGCGAGCAGTACTTC
many,TRBV7-2,TRBD2,TRBJ2-3,CASSRSAQREMNTQYF,TGTGCCAGCAGCCGTTCCGCCCAGCGGGAGATGAATACGCAGTATTTT
many,TRBV11-3,TRBD2,TRBJ2-7,CASSLGSSGRGRSYEQYF,TGTGCCAGCAGTTTAGGGTCTAGCGGGAGGGGTCGTTCCTACGAGCAGTACTTC
many,TRBV11-2,.,TRBJ2-5,CASGRRQETQYF,TGTGCCAGTGGTCGGCGGCAAGAGACCCAGTACTTC
many,TRBV18,TRBD1,TRBJ2-7,CASSPGTGGVYEQYF,TGTGCCAGCTCACCAGGGACAGGGGGCGTCTACGAGCAGTACTTC
many,TRBV6-1,TRBD2,TRBJ2-2,CASNRRGGLGNTGELFF,TGTGCCAGCAACCGCCGGGGGGGTCTGGGGAACACCGGGGAGCTGTTTTTT
.,TRBV5-4,TRBD1,TRBJ1-2,CASSRDSYGYTF,TGTGCCAGCAGCCGGGACAGCTATGGCTACACCTTC
many,TRBV12-3/TRBV12-4,TRBD2,TRBJ2-1,CASSLPGLGDEQFF,TGTGCCAGCAGTTTACCGGGACTAGGAGATGAGCAGTTCTTC
many,TRBV28,TRBD1,TRBJ2-3,CATRDGTGPNFGTQYF,TGTGCCACCCGGGACGGGACAGGTCCGAATTTCGGGACGCAGTATTTT
many,TRBV27,.,TRBJ2-1,CASSLSPLGGSYNEQFF,TGTGCCAGCAGTTTATCCCCGCTAGGCGGCTCCTACAATGAGCAGTTCTTC
many,TRBV19,.,TRBJ2-2,CASSYSRLEGELFF,TGTGCCAGTAGTTACTCCCGACTAGAAGGGGAGCTGTTTTTT
many,TRBV6-2/TRBV6-3,.,TRBJ2-5,CASRRAGTQETQYF,TGTGCCAGCAGAAGGGCGGGCACCCAAGAGACCCAGTACTTC
.,TRBV25-1,TRBD1,TRBJ1-5,CASRETGTDQPQHF,TGTGCCAGCAGGGAGACAGGGACGGATCAGCCCCAGCATTTT
.,TRBV5-1,.,TRBJ2-3,CASSFSDPGTDTQYF,TGCGCCAGCAGCTTTTCCGACCCAGGCACAGATACGCAGTATTTT
many,TRBV20-1,.,TRBJ2-7,CSARDLGAGLNEQYF,TGCAGTGCTAGAGATCTCGGGGCAGGTCTCAACGAGCAGTACTTC
many,TRBV20-1,TRBD2,TRBJ2-5,CSARDRPSGRIYQETQYF,TGCAGTGCTAGAGATAGGCCTAGCGGGCGCATTTACCAAGAGACCCAGTACTTC
many,TRBV20-1,.,TRBJ2-2,CSARSTENTGELFF,TGCAGTGCTAGATCGACGGAGAACACCGGGGAGCTGTTTTTT